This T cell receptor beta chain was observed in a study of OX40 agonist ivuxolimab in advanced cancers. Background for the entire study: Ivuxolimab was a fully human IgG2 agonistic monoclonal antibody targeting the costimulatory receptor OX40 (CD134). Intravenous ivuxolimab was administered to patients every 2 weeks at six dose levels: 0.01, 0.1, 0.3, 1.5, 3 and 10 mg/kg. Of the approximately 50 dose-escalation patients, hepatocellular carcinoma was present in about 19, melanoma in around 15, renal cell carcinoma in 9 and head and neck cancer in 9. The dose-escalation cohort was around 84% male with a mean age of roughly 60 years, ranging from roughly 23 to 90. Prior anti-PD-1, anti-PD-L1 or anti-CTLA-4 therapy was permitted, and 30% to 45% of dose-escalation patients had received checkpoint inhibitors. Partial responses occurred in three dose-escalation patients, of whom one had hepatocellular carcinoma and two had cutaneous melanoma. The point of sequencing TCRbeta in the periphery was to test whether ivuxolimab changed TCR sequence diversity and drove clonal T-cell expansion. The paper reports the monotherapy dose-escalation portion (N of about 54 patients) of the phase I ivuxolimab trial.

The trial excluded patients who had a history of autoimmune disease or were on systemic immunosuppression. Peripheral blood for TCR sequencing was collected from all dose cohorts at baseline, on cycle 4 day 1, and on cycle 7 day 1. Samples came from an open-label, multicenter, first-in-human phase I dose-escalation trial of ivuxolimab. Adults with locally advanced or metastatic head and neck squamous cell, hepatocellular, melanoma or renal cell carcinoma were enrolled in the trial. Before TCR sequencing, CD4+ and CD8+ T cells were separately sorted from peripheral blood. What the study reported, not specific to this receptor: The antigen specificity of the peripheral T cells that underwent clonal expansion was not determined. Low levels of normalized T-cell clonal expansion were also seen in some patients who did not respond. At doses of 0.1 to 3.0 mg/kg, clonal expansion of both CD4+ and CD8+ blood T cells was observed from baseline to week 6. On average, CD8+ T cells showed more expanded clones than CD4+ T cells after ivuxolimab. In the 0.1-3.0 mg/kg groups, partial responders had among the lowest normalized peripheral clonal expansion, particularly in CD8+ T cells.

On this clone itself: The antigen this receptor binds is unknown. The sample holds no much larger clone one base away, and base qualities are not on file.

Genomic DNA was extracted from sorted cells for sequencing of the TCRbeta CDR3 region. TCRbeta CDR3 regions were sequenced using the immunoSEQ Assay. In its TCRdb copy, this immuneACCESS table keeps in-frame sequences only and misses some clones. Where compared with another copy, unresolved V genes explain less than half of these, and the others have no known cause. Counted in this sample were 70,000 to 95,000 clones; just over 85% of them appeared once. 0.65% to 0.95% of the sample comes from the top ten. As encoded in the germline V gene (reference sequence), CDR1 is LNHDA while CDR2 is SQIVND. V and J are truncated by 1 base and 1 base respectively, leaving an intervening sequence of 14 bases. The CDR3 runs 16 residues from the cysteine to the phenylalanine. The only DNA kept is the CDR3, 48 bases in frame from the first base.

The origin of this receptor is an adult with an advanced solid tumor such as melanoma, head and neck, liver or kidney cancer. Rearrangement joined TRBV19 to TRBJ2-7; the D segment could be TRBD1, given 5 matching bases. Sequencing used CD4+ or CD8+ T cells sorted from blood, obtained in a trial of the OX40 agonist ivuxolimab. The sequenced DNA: TGTGCCAGTAGTATAGGGCGTAGGGGCGCGTCCTACGAGCAGTACTTC. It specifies CASSIGRRGASYEQYF.